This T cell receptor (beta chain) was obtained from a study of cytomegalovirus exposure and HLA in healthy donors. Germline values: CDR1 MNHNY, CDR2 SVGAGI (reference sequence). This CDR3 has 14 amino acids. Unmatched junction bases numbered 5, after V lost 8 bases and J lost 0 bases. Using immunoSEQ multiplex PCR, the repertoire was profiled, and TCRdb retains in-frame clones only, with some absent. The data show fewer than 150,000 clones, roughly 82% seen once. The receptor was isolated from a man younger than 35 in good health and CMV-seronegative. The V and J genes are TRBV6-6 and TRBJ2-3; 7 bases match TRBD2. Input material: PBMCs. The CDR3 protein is CASRPGGSTDTQYF. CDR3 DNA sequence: TGTGCCAGCCGACCCGGGGGGAGCACAGATACGCAGTATTTT.